The entry that follows covers one T cell receptor (beta chain) sequence. Antigen specificity is unknown. The entry originates in a study of cytomegalovirus exposure and HLA in healthy donors. This table comes from immunoSEQ multiplex PCR, and its TCRdb copy is limited to in-frame clones, with some not included. The table has 78,000 or so clones, about 93% seen once. There are 13 residues in the CDR3. Trimming removed 1 base from V and 7 bases from J, with 11 bases in between. CDR1 is LGHNA, CDR2 YSLEER, per germline. Overall study results and limits: Among the CMV-associated chains, three were confirmed in vitro as specific for CMV antigens.

Material: PBMCs. The TCR originated in a woman younger than 30 in good health and CMV-seropositive. The chain joins TRBV4-3 to TRBJ2-7; tentatively, D is TRBD2 (6 bases). Here the CDR3 reads CASSQVRGREQYF. For the CDR3, the DNA is TGCGCCAGCAGCCAAGTAAGAGGGAGGGAGCAGTACTTC.